The 19 T cell receptor beta chains given below trace back to one sample, sequenced in a study of technical replicates of blood from several donors. Data came from immunoSEQ multiplex PCR; TCRdb stores just in-frame clones and leaves some out. The data hold tens of thousands of clones, with 95% to 98% observed a single time. Input material: T cells isolated from PBMCs. These receptors were taken from a human donor in good health.

This rearrangement joins TRBV28 to TRBJ2-1; 10 bases are a match to TRBD2. The V and J ends lost 7 bases and 4 bases, in that order; junction bases with no gene match: 10. CDR1 and CDR2 from the germline V gene are MDHEN and SYDVKM. This CDR3 contains 16 residues. The CDR3 DNA reads as TGTGCCAGCAAACCCCCAGGACTAGCGGTATACAATGAGCAGTTCTTC. Translated, it gives CASKPPGLAVYNEQFF.

This sequence joins TRBV11-3 and TRBJ1-1; TRBD1 matches at 10 bases. J was trimmed by 4 bases and V by 5 bases; bases with no gene match: 10. The length of the CDR3 is 16 residues. The V gene's germline CDR1 is SGHNT and CDR2 YENEEA. The CDR3 region is CASSPRDRGRGTEAFF. CDR3 in DNA: TGTGCCAGCAGCCCCCGGGACAGGGGTCGCGGCACTGAAGCTTTCTTT.

The chain recombines TRBV7-8 with TRBJ1-3, with 7 bases lining up with TRBD1. Germline assignment: CDR1 SGHVS and CDR2 FQNEAQ. Unmatched junction bases numbered 12, after V lost 1 base and J lost 6 bases. The CDR3 length is 17 residues. The CDR3 DNA follows: TGTGCCAGCAGCTTAGAATTGGTGGTGGGACAGTCAAACACCATATATTTT. Its protein is CASSLELVVGQSNTIYF. Together with reference TRBV7-8 and TRBJ1-3, the CDR3 gives the full variable domain: GAGVSQSPRYKVAKRGQDVALRCDPISGHVSLFWYQQALGQGPEFLTYFQNEAQLDKSGLPSDRFFAERPEGSVSTLKIQRTQQEDSAVYLCASSLELVVGQSNTIYFGEGSWLTVV.

V and J are TRBV4-3 and TRBJ1-1, with unresolved D. The CDR3 has 13 amino acids. V lost 2 bases, J lost 5 bases, and 9 bases lay in between. Germline V gene data show CDR1 as LGHNA and CDR2 as YSLEER. The CDR3 DNA sequence: TGCGCCAGCAGCCAACTAAGCGGGACTGAAGCTTTCTTT. It yields the protein CASSQLSGTEAFF.

Details on this clone: An end of the junction differs from the germline gene, which may be a read error. This sequence joins TRBV7-3 and TRBJ1-1, with a possible D match to TRBD1 (6 bases). This CDR3 has 13 residues. The V gene's germline CDR1 is SGHTA and CDR2 FQGTGA. The CDR3 nucleotides read TGTGCCAGCAGCTTAGTACTGGGGGCTGAGGCTTTCTTT. Amino acids: CASSLVLGAEAFF.

This clone was detected once. The chain combines TRBV6-5 with TRBJ2-7; 7 bases agree with TRBD2. The V and J ends lost 0 bases and 1 base, in that order; junction bases with no gene match: 6. Germline V gene data show CDR1 as MNHEY and CDR2 as SVGAGI. CDR3 length equals 16 residues. The CDR3 DNA is TGTGCCAGCAGTTACTCGGCGGGGGAGAGGTCCTACGAGCAGTACTTC. This translates into CASSYSAGERSYEQYF.

For the CDR3, the DNA is TGTGCCAGCAGTGAAGAGTTGCGGAACACCGGGGAGCTGTTTTTT. This encodes CASSEELRNTGELFF. This chain connects TRBV6-1 to TRBJ2-2, with no clear D. The CDR3 covers 15 residues. Germline values: CDR1 MNHNS, CDR2 SASEGT. Trimming removed 1 base from V and 1 base from J, with 7 bases in between.

The chain combines TRBV7-9 with TRBJ2-2; 14 bases are shared with TRBD2. CDR1 SEHNR and CDR2 FQNEAQ come from the germline V gene (reference sequence). V trimming: 5 bases; J trimming: 5 bases; junction bases outside the gene matches: 13. The CDR3 has 19 amino acids. The CDR3 spells CASSPSRLAGGPRTGELFF. CDR3 coding DNA: TGTGCCAGCAGCCCCTCGCGACTAGCGGGAGGGCCTCGTACCGGGGAGCTGTTTTTT.

The chain is built from TRBV4-1 and TRBJ1-2, with 7 bases lining up with TRBD1. With 0 bases clipped from V and 6 bases from J, the junction kept 13 bases outside the gene matches. CDR1 MGHRA and CDR2 YSYEKL come from the germline V gene. This CDR3 has 17 residues. In DNA form, the CDR3 reads TGCGCCAGCAGCCAAGAAGGGTACAGGGGCCCGTTTCATGGCTACACCTTC. This translates into CASSQEGYRGPFHGYTF.

V is TRBV19 and J is TRBJ1-5; a possible D gene is TRBD1 (5 bases). The CDR3 runs to 14 residues. Germline V gene data show CDR1 as LNHDA and CDR2 as SQIVND (reference sequence). Trimming removed 4 bases from V and 4 bases from J, with 11 bases in between. CDR3 sequence: CASSTHGGNQPQHF. As DNA, the CDR3 is TGTGCCAGTAGTACCCACGGGGGGAATCAGCCCCAGCATTTT.

The V and J genes are TRBV11-3 and TRBJ2-2; 11 nucleotides align to TRBD1. This CDR3 spans 17 amino acids. CDR1 and CDR2 (germline): SGHNT, YENEEA. V gave up 5 bases and J gave up 5 bases; unmatched junction bases: 10. DNA of the CDR3: TGTGCCAGCAGCCCACGGACAGGGGGCGCGGAGACCGGGGAGCTGTTTTTT. Protein product: CASSPRTGGAETGELFF.

The chain carries TRBV5-4 and TRBJ2-7, with 8 bases fitting TRBD2. The CDR3 is 18 amino acids. In germline, CDR1 is SGHNT, CDR2 YYREEE (reference sequence). V shed 0 bases and J 4 bases; nucleotides not matched to a gene: 15. CDR3 sequence (DNA): TGTGCCAGCAGCTTGGCCGGAATAGGAGCGGGAGATAAATACGAGCAGTACTTC. It yields the protein CASSLAGIGAGDKYEQYF.

The chain has TRBV7-6 and TRBJ1-1; D is perhaps TRBD1 (5 bases). Germline CDR1 is SGHVS and CDR2 is FNYEAQ. V lost 4 bases and J lost 0, with 9 bases in between. This CDR3 is 14 amino acids long. This CDR3 reads CASSSGLLNTEAFF. The CDR3 region has the DNA TGTGCCAGCAGCTCGGGACTCCTGAACACTGAAGCTTTCTTT.

The rearrangement joins TRBV6-5 to TRBJ2-7; 10 nucleotides match TRBD2. The germline V gene encodes CDR1 MNHEY and CDR2 SVGAGI. The CDR3 totals 15 residues. The J segment lost 3 bases and the V segment lost 3 bases, leaving 5 bases of the junction unmatched. The DNA of the CDR3 is TGTGCCAGCAGTTATGGACTAGCGGAACGCTACGAGCAGTACTTC. Translated: CASSYGLAERYEQYF.

The genes are TRBV9 and TRBJ2-5, with D possibly TRBD2 on 5 matching bases. Trimming shortened V by 0 bases and J by 5 bases, and 20 bases separated the two germline ends. This CDR3 region has 17 residues. CDR1 is SGDLS, CDR2 YYNGEE, per germline. In DNA form, the CDR3 reads TGTGCCAGCAGCGTAGATTCGGGCTCTCGGGGTTGGGAGACCCAGTACTTC. Translation: CASSVDSGSRGWETQYF. The full variable domain, with the rest looked up from reference TRBV9 and TRBJ2-5, is DSGVTQTPKHLITATGQRVTLRCSPRSGDLSVYWYQQSLDQGLQFLIQYYNGEERAKGNILERFSAQQFPDLHSELNLSSLELGDSALYFCASSVDSGSRGWETQYFGPGTRLLVL.

The V gene is TRBV30, the J gene TRBJ2-5; D is unresolved. The germline V gene has CDR1 GTSNPN and CDR2 SVGIG (reference sequence). This CDR3 is built from 13 residues. Trimming removed 2 bases at V and 4 bases at J, with 11 bases between. Written as DNA, the CDR3 is TGTGCCTGGAGTATGCCTCCGGGAGAGACCCAGTACTTC. It translates to CAWSMPPGETQYF.

The DNA of the CDR3 is TGTGCCATCGCACGGGCCTACAATGAGCAGTTCTTC. Protein product: CAIARAYNEQFF. This chain joins TRBV2 and TRBJ2-1; D unclear. The germline V gene encodes CDR1 SNHLY and CDR2 FYNNEI. Trimming pared 10 bases from V and 2 bases from J, leaving 9 bases between. CDR3 size: 12 residues.

The chain links TRBV11-3 to TRBJ2-7, with a weak D call TRBD1 (5 bases). The V end was cut by 5 bases, the J end by 1 base, with 12 bases between. The CDR3 length is 14 residues. Germline V gene lookup returns CDR1 SGHNT and CDR2 YENEEA. CDR3 residues: CASSPRVFSYEQYF. CDR3 DNA: TGTGCCAGCAGCCCCAGGGTTTTTTCCTACGAGCAGTACTTC.

The V call is TRBV30, the J call TRBJ1-4; D possibly corresponds to TRBD1 (5 bases). Germline CDR1 is GTSNPN and CDR2 is SVGIG (reference sequence). Trimming removed 2 bases at V and 3 bases at J, with 7 bases between. The CDR3 has 13 amino acids. CDR3 DNA: TGTGCCTGGAGTCCGGGGGCTAATGAAAAACTGTTTTTT. This codes for CAWSPGANEKLFF. The full variable domain, its missing parts supplied by reference TRBV30 and TRBJ1-4, is SQTIHQWPATLVQPVGSPLSLECTVEGTSNPNLYWYRQAAGRGLQLLFYSVGIGQISSEVPQNLSASRPQDRQFILSSKKLLLSDSGFYLCAWSPGANEKLFFGSGTQLSVL.